Listed here are 2 T cell receptor beta chains from one sample, sequenced in a study of OX40 agonist ivuxolimab in advanced cancers. Receptors were amplified or captured by the immunoSEQ multiplex PCR assay. Not all clones reach the TCRdb copy of this immuneACCESS table, which keeps in-frame sequences only. Checked studies attribute under half of the gap to unresolved V genes and leave the rest unexplained. Here the sample has just under 65,000 clones; under 95% occur a single time. Together, the top ten hold over 4% of the sample. The sequencing used CD4+ or CD8+ T cells sorted from blood, collected in a trial of the OX40 agonist ivuxolimab. The receptors were gathered from an adult with an advanced solid tumor such as melanoma, head and neck, liver or kidney cancer.

The gene calls are TRBV5-5 and TRBJ2-7, with 9 nucleotides matching TRBD1. CDR3 length: 14 residues. The ends lost 4 bases at V and 1 base at J; junction bases unmatched: 3. Germline CDR1 and CDR2: SGHKS and YYEKEE (reference sequence). Here the CDR3 reads CASSQGQGSYEQYF. The CDR3 coding sequence is TGTGCCAGCAGCCAGGGACAGGGATCCTACGAGCAGTACTTC.

V is TRBV28 and J is TRBJ2-3; 14 bases agree with TRBD2. In germline, CDR1 is MDHEN, CDR2 SYDVKM. J lost 5 bases, V lost 5 bases, and 15 bases had no gene match. The CDR3 loop spans 19 amino acids. This CDR3 reads CASSGGQGQGLAGGDTQYF. CDR3 DNA: TGTGCCAGCAGTGGGGGGCAGGGACAAGGACTAGCGGGAGGAGATACGCAGTATTTT.